The 18 T cell receptor beta chains listed next were all sequenced from one sample in a study of human T cells and chemical hapten exposure. MiXCR, run by TCRdb on the RACE reads, gives a single entry per CDR3 protein. Here the sample spans some 50,000 distinct CDR3 sequences, 4.3% being singletons. Time point meaning: healthy volunteer bleed at 2 weeks. The study extracted total RNA from unfractionated whole blood. The sequenced material came from whole blood. These receptors all come from a female donor in good health. Some clones in this sample may be carry-over from other donors' samples.

This clonotype was counted ten times or more. The chain combines TRBV18 with TRBJ1-1, with TRBD1 identical over 8 bases. Trimming removed 4 bases from V and 0 bases from J; junction bases left unmatched: 7. The V gene's germline CDR1 is KGHSH and CDR2 LQKENI. This CDR3 is 16 amino acids long. CDR3 coding DNA: TGTGCCAGCTCACTAGGACAGGGTGGGATGAACACTGAAGCTTTCTTT. Translated: CASSLGQGGMNTEAFF. Using reference TRBV18 and TRBJ1-1 for the parts outside the CDR3, the full variable domain is NAGVMQNPRHLVRRRGQEARLRCSPMKGHSHVYWYRQLPEEGLKFMVYLQKENIIDESGMPKERFSAEFPKEGPSILRIQQVVRGDSAAYFCASSLGQGGMNTEAFFGQGTRLTVV.

At least ten counts were recorded for this clonotype. This chain joins TRBV6-5 and TRBJ1-1; possibly TRBD1 for D (5 bases). Trimming left V 0 bases short and J 8 bases short, with 13 bases between. The CDR3 is made up of 14 amino acids. Germline CDR1 reads MNHEY; CDR2 reads SVGAGI. CDR3 protein: CASSYSHKGFEAFF. CDR3 DNA: TGTGCCAGCAGTTACTCTCATAAGGGGTTCGAAGCTTTCTTT.

This clonotype was seen many times. The chain recombines TRBV6-5 with TRBJ1-1; the D gene is possibly TRBD1 (5 bases). Trimming stripped 4 bases from V and 1 base from J, with 10 bases between. Germline-derived CDR1 and CDR2 are MNHEY and SVGAGI. CDR3 size: 14 residues. The CDR3 DNA is TGTGCCAGCAGTTCAGGGAGCTCGAACACTGAAGCTTTCTTT. This codes for CASSSGSSNTEAFF.

This clonotype was seen repeatedly, ten times or more. The chain recombines TRBV7-9 with TRBJ1-1; no clear D. The germline V gene has CDR1 SEHNR and CDR2 FQNEAQ (reference sequence). The CDR3 is 15 residues long. Trimming took off 4 bases at V and 1 base at J, with 13 bases between the two ends. The CDR3 DNA reads as TGTGCCAGCAGCTCGCGTAGCGGCGAGAACACTGAAGCTTTCTTT. It yields the protein CASSSRSGENTEAFF. Based on the CDR3 plus reference TRBV7-9 and TRBJ1-1, the full variable domain is DTGVSQNPRHKITKRGQNVTFRCDPISEHNRLYWYRQTLGQGPEFLTYFQNEAQLEKSRLLSDRFSAERPKGSFSTLEIQRTEQGDSAMYLCASSSRSGENTEAFFGQGTRLTVV.

This clonotype was counted at least ten times. This rearrangement joins TRBV10-3 to TRBJ1-6; D not certain. CDR1 and CDR2 (germline): ENHRY, SYGVKD. The V gene lost 0 bases and the J gene lost 4 bases, with 7 bases spanning the gap. There are 15 residues in the CDR3. The CDR3: CAISESGIYNSPLHF. The CDR3 region has the DNA TGTGCCATCAGTGAGTCAGGGATATATAATTCACCCCTCCACTTT.

This clonotype was observed at least ten times. This chain uses TRBV9 with TRBJ1-1; the D gene is possibly TRBD1 (5 bases). Per the germline V gene, CDR1 is SGDLS and CDR2 is YYNGEE. The germline V and J ends were trimmed by 1 base and 0 bases, with 10 bases remaining between them. The CDR3 runs to 15 residues. CDR3 sequence: CASSVSGGVNTEAFF. The CDR3 region has the DNA TGTGCCAGCAGCGTAAGTGGAGGGGTGAACACTGAAGCTTTCTTT.

This clonotype came up many times. This chain connects TRBV5-1 to TRBJ1-1; TRBD1 aligns across 11 bases. The CDR3 extends over 15 amino acids. Germline trimming cut 4 bases from V and 11 bases from J; bases unmatched to any gene: 13. Looked up from germline, CDR1 is SGHRS and CDR2 is YFSETQ. The CDR3 nucleotides are TGCGCCAGCAGCAAAAGGACAGGGGGCGGATTGGCTGCTTTCTTT. Translated: CASSKRTGGGLAAFF.

This clonotype was counted many times. The rearrangement links TRBV9 to TRBJ2-3; perhaps TRBD2 as D (5 bases). The V end was cut by 3 bases, the J end by 1 base, with 15 bases between. The CDR3 has 16 residues. Germline-derived CDR1 and CDR2 are SGDLS and YYNGEE. The CDR3 here is CASSGIGSSGTDTQYF. CDR3 in DNA: TGTGCCAGCAGCGGGATCGGAAGTAGCGGCACAGATACGCAGTATTTT.

This clonotype was detected many times. This chain joins TRBV12-3 or TRBV12-4 and TRBJ2-3; the D gene is possibly TRBD1 (5 bases). There are 14 residues in the CDR3. V shed 3 bases and J shed 5 bases, with 12 bases lying between them. The CDR3 loop is CASSLWQGEDTQYF. CDR3 nucleotides: TGTGCCAGCAGTTTGTGGCAGGGCGAAGATACGCAGTATTTT.

The genes are TRBV14 and TRBJ2-2, with TRBD1 matching over 9 bases. Germline V gene data show CDR1 as SGHDN and CDR2 as FVKESK. This CDR3 spans 16 amino acids. V dropped 4 bases and J dropped 3; count of bases not matched to a gene: 6. CDR3 in DNA: TGTGCCAGCAGCCCAATGACAGGGGGATACACCGGGGAGCTGTTTTTT. Protein product: CASSPMTGGYTGELFF.

The V and J genes are TRBV5-4 and TRBJ2-1; 10 nucleotides match TRBD2. The germline V gene encodes CDR1 SGHNT and CDR2 YYREEE (reference sequence). This CDR3 is built from 17 residues. V dropped 3 bases and J dropped 4; count of bases not matched to a gene: 10. This CDR3 reads CASSSGLAALGYNEQFF. The CDR3 DNA reads TGTGCCAGCAGCTCAGGACTAGCGGCCTTGGGGTACAATGAGCAGTTCTTC.

This clonotype came up a few times. The chain carries TRBV29-1 and TRBJ2-7; D possibly corresponds to TRBD1 (6 bases). The germline V and J ends were trimmed by 5 bases and 5 bases, with 22 bases remaining between them. This CDR3 spans 15 amino acids. Germline V gene data show CDR1 as SQVTM and CDR2 as ANQGSEA. Here the CDR3 DNA reads TGCAGCGTTAGGACTTACAGGGATAGTAGGGACGAGCAGTACTTC. The encoded protein is CSVRTYRDSRDEQYF.

This clonotype was recorded many times. The chain has TRBV20-1 and TRBJ2-3; D call uncertain. Germline V gene data show CDR1 as DFQATT and CDR2 as SNEGSKA (reference sequence). Trimming stripped 6 bases from V and 7 bases from J, with 8 bases between. The CDR3 runs to 10 residues. This CDR3 reads CSAGWNTQYF. CDR3 nucleotide sequence: TGCAGTGCCGGGTGGAATACGCAGTATTTT.

This clonotype was seen at least ten times. The chain carries TRBV7-9 and TRBJ1-1; D is undetermined. The V end was cut by 5 bases, the J end by 1 base, with 8 bases between. The CDR3 is 13 residues long. Germline lookup yields CDR1 SEHNR and CDR2 FQNEAQ (reference sequence). This CDR3 reads CASSVDKNTEAFF. The CDR3 DNA is TGTGCCAGCAGCGTAGACAAGAACACTGAAGCTTTCTTT.

In this sample, this clonotype turned up many times. The rearrangement joins TRBV6-2 or TRBV6-3 to TRBJ2-2; 7 positions match TRBD1. V dropped 6 bases and J dropped 4; count of bases not matched to a gene: 14. Germline V gene lookup returns CDR1 MNHEY and CDR2 SVGEGT. The CDR3 loop spans 17 amino acids. CDR3 amino acids: CASSRQMTGMTTGELFF. The DNA of the CDR3 is TGTGCCAGCAGCCGACAAATGACAGGGATGACCACCGGGGAGCTGTTTTTT.

The rearrangement uses TRBV24-1 and TRBJ2-2, with TRBD1 identical over 7 bases. Germline CDR1 reads KGHDR; CDR2 reads SFDVKD. After removal of 3 bases from V and 4 bases from J, the junction contained 10 bases not matched to a gene. This CDR3 region has 17 residues. The CDR3 DNA reads as TGTGCCACCAGTGATCTCACCCCGACAGGGACCACCGGGGAGCTGTTTTTT. Protein sequence: CATSDLTPTGTTGELFF.

The chain joins TRBV13 to TRBJ2-4; maybe TRBD1 (7 bases). V lost 5 bases to trimming and J lost 1 base, with 18 bases between them. CDR1 and CDR2 (germline): PRHDT, FYEKMQ (reference sequence). The CDR3 spans 17 residues. The CDR3 region has the DNA TGTGCCAGCAGCCATTCACAGGGGAGGAGGGCCAAAAACATTCAGTACTTC. This sequence encodes CASSHSQGRRAKNIQYF.

This clonotype was observed a handful of times. This chain joins TRBV5-5 and TRBJ2-1; D remains ambiguous. The CDR3 is made up of 14 amino acids. The ends were cut back, 0 bases at V and 6 bases at J, with 10 bases in the middle. Germline V CDR1 and CDR2: SGHKS, YYEKEE (reference sequence). CDR3 coding DNA: TGTGCCAGCAGCTTGGGAGACGTGCGCAATGAGCAGTTCTTC. It yields the protein CASSLGDVRNEQFF. Full variable domain (remainder filled in from reference TRBV5-5 and TRBJ2-1): DAGVTQSPTHLIKTRGQQVTLRCSPISGHKSVSWYQQVLGQGPQFIFQYYEKEERGRGNFPDRFSARQFPNYSSELNVNALLLGDSALYLCASSLGDVRNEQFFGPGTRLTVL.